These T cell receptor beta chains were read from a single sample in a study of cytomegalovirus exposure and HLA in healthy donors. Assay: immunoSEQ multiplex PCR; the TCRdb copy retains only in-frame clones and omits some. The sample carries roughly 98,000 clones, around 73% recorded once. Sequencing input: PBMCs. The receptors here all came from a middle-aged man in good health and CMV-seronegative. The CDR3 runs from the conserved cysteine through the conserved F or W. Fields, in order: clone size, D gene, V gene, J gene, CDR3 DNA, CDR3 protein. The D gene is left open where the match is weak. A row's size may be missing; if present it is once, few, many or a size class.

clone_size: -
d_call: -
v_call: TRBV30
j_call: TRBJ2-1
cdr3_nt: TGTGCCTGGAGTGTACTAAACAACAACAATGAGCAGTTCTTC
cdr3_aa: CAWSVLNNNNEQFF

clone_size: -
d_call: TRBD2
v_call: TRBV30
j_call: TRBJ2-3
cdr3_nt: TGTGCCTGGAGAGGACTAGCGGGAGATACGCAGTATTTT
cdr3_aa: CAWRGLAGDTQYF

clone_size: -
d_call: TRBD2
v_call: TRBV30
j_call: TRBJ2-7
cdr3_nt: TGTGCCTGGAGTGCTGGGGAGGGGTACGAGCAGTACTTC
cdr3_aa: CAWSAGEGYEQYF

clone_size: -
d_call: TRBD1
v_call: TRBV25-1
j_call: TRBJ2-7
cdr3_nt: TGTGCCAGCAGTGGATGGGCGGACAGGGTTTCCTACGAGCAGTACTTC
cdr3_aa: CASSGWADRVSYEQYF

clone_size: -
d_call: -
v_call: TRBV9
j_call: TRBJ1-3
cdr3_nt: TGTGCCAGCAGCGTAGAAACGAATGGGGCGGGAAACACCATATATTTT
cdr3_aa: CASSVETNGAGNTIYF

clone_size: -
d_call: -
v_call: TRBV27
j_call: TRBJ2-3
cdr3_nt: TGTGCCAGCAGTTCCCCGGCTCGGAGGCTAAGCACAGATACGCAGTATTTT
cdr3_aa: CASSSPARRLSTDTQYF

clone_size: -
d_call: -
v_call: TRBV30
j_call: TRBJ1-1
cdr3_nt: TGTGCCTGGAGCCCGCAGGGAGGTGGTAACACTGAAGCTTTCTTC
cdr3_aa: CAWSPQGGGNTEAFF

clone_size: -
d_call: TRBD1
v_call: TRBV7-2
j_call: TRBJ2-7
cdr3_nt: TGTGCCAGCAGCTTAGGGACAGGGAATTACGAGCAGTACTTC
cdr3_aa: CASSLGTGNYEQYF

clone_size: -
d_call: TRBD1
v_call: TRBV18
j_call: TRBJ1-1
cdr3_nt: TGTGCCAGCTCACTAAATTGGGACAGGCAGAACACTGAAGCTTTCTTT
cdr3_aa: CASSLNWDRQNTEAFF

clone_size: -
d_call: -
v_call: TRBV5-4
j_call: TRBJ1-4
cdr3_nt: TGTGCCAGCAGTTATAAACAGGGCAGCAATGAAAAACTGTTTTTT
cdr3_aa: CASSYKQGSNEKLFF

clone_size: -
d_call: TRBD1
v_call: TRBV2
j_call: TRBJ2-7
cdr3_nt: TGTGCCAGCCAATTCGGGACAGCCTACGAGCAGTACTTC
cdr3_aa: CASQFGTAYEQYF

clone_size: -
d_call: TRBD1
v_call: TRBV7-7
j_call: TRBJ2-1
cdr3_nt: TGTGCCAGCAGCCCCGGGACAGATTACAATGAGCAGTTCTTC
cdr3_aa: CASSPGTDYNEQFF

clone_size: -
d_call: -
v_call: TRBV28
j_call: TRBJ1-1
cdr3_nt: TGTGCCAGCAGTCCTCAACCCGGTGGCACTGAAGCTTTCTTT
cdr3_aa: CASSPQPGGTEAFF

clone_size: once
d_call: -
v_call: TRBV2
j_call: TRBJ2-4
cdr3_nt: TGTGCCAGCAGTGAAGAGGGGATAGCCAAAAACATTCAGTACTTC
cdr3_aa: CASSEEGIAKNIQYF

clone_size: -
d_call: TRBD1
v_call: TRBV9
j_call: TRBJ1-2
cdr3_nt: TGTGCCAGCAGCGAGCTTTGGACAGGGAGGTATGGCTACACCTTC
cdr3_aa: CASSELWTGRYGYTF

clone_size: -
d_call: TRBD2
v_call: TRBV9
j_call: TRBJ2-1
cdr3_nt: TGTGCCAGCAGCGTAGTCTTAGCGGGAGTGGATGAGCAGTTCTTC
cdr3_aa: CASSVVLAGVDEQFF

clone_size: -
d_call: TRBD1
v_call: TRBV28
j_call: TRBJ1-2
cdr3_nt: TGTGCCAGCAGTCAAGGGACAGGGCTGAGTAGATATGGCTACACCTTC
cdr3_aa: CASSQGTGLSRYGYTF

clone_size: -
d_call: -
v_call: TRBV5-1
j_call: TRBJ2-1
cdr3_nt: TGCGCCAGCAGCTTGGCGGGATACTCCTACAATGAGCAGTTCTTC
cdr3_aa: CASSLAGYSYNEQFF

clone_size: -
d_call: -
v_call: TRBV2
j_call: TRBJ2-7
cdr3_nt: TGTGCCAGCAGCGTCACCCCGAGGGACGAGCAGTACTTC
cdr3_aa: CASSVTPRDEQYF

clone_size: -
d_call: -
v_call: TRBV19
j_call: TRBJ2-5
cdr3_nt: TGTGCCAGTAGTATACGCGTAGAAGAGACCCAGTACTTC
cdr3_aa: CASSIRVEETQYF

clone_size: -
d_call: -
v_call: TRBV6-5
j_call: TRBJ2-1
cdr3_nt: TGTGCCAGCAGCCAAATACAGGGATCCAATGAGCAGTTCTTC
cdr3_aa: CASSQIQGSNEQFF

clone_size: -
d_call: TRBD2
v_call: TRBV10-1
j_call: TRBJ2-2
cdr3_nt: TGCGCCAGCGGAGACCTAGCGGGAGGGCCAAACACCGGGGAGCCGTTTTTT
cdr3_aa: CASGDLAGGPNTGEPFF

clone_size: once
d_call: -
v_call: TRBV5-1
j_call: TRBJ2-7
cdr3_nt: TGCGCCAGCAGCTTGTTACCTGGGCAGGGATCACGGCAGTACTTC
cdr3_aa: CASSLLPGQGSRQYF

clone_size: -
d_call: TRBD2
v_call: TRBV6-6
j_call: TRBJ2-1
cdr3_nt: TGTGCCAGCAGTTACCCCGGGACTAGCTCCTACAATGAGCAGTTCTTC
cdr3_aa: CASSYPGTSSYNEQFF

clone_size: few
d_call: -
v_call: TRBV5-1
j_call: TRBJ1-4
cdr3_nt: TGCGCCAGCAGCACTGGCCAGCCGGGGGAAAAACTGTTTTTT
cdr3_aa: CASSTGQPGEKLFF

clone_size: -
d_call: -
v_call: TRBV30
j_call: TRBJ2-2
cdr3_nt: TGTGCCTGGAGTAGCTCGAACACCGGGGAGCTGTTTTTT
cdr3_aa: CAWSSSNTGELFF

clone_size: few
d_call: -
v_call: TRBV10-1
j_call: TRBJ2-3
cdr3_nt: TGCGCCAGCAGTGAGTCGTGGGCTTCTAGCACAGATACGCAGTATTTT
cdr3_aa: CASSESWASSTDTQYF

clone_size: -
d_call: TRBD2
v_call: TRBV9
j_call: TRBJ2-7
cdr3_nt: TGTGCCAGCAGCGTAGGGGATAGCGGGAGCCTCCACGAGCAGTACTTC
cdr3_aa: CASSVGDSGSLHEQYF

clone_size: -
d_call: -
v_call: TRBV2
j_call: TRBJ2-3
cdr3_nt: TGTGCCAGCAGTCCAATAGATACGCAGTATTTT
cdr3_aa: CASSPIDTQYF

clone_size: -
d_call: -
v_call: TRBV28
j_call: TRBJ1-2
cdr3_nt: TGTGCCAGCAGTTTCTCAGGGGTAGGCTATGGCTACACCTTC
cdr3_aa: CASSFSGVGYGYTF

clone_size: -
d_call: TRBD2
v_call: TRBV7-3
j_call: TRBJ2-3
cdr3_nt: TGTGCCAGCAGCTCCCCCACGGCGGGGGGGAGAGATACGCAGTATTTT
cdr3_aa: CASSSPTAGGRDTQYF

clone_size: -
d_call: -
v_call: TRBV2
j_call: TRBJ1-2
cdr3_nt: TGTGCCAGCAGAGTCGTAGCGGTTAATACCGGCTACACCTTC
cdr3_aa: CASRVVAVNTGYTF

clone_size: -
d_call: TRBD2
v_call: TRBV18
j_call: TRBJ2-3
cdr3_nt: TGTGCCAGCTCACCGTTGCGGGGAGGGGCAGATACGCAGTATTTT
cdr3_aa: CASSPLRGGADTQYF

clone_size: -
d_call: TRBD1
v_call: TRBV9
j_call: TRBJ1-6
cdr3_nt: TGTGCCAGCAGCACCCGAGGACAGGGGAATTCACCCCTCCACTTT
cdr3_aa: CASSTRGQGNSPLHF

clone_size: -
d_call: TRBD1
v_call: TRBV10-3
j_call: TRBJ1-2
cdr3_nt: TGTGCCATCAGTGCCGAGACAGGGGCCAACTATGGCTACACCTTC
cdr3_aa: CAISAETGANYGYTF

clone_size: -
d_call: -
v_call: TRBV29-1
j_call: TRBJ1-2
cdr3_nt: TGCAGCGCCCACAGGGCTAACTATGGCTACACCTTC
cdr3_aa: CSAHRANYGYTF

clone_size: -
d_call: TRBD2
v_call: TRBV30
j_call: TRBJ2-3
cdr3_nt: TGTGCCTGGAGCCGGGCGGGGGGGCCCGCAGATACGCAGTATTTT
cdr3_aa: CAWSRAGGPADTQYF